This T cell receptor (beta chain) was sequenced in a study of T cell clonality in common variable immunodeficiency. The V gene end was trimmed by 6 bases and the J gene end by 2 bases; junction bases not matched to a gene: 6. This CDR3 has 14 residues. Germline CDR1 SEHNR, CDR2 FQNEAQ (reference sequence). Assay used: immunoSEQ multiplex PCR; TCRdb lists only in-frame clones, some missing. The sample includes more than 35,000 clones, none of them occurring once. Broader study findings: In common variable immunodeficiency, TCR beta chains reportedly carried fewer deletions and N-nucleotide insertions.

This clone appeared a few times. Its antigen is not known. With the read ending 3 residues before the CDR3 end, the germline J gene is used to fill in that end. The chain carries TRBV7-9 and TRBJ2-5, with 7 positions matching TRBD1. Sequencing was done on a sample of peripheral blood mononuclear cells. This TCR was sampled from a human donor with common variable immunodeficiency. CDR3 amino acids: CASRGDSQQETQYF. The sequenced part of the CDR3 DNA is TGTGCCAGCAGAGGGGACAGCCAGCAAGAGACC.